This TCR beta chain was sequenced in a study of identical twins' blood T cells. CDR1 and CDR2 (germline): SGHAT, FQNNGV. This CDR3 spans 16 amino acids. V lost 2 bases, J lost 7 bases, and 15 bases lay in between. All three twin pairs grew up together with likely shared infections and vaccines. Each TCR cDNA library carried sample-specific barcodes on both ends. MiXCR, run by TCRdb on the 5' RACE reads, gives a single entry per CDR3 protein. The sample consists of a few hundred thousand distinct CDR3 sequences, over 25% of them appearing once. The source of this sequence is a woman between 18 and 50 years old in good health. V usage is TRBV11-2 and J usage is TRBJ1-6, with D maybe TRBD1 (5 bases). The sample consisted of PBMCs. This CDR3 reads CASSLMGPTLNSPLHF. CDR3 in DNA: TGTGCCAGCAGCTTAATGGGACCGACTTTAAATTCACCCCTCCACTTT.